Listed here are 10 T cell receptor beta chains from one sample, sequenced in a study of low-dose radiotherapy and immunotherapy resistance in tumors. Alpha- and beta-chain coverage of first-strand cDNA came from TRAV- and TRBV-specific primers. A 20-cycle PCR with a constant-region primer and V-primer adapter amplified TCRs. TCRdb re-called the reads through MiXCR, storing one row per CDR3 protein. The data contain 9,500 to 14,000 distinct CDR3 sequences, approximately 51% of them singletons. The receptors come from a human donor with advanced metastatic prostate, ovarian, gallbladder or colorectal cancer (not recorded which). This table probably holds off-target reads from a library built for another chain.

This chain uses TRBV5-1 with TRBJ2-2; no definite D call. V was pared by 8 bases and J by 5 bases, with 19 bases between. CDR3 size: 15 residues. The germline V gene has CDR1 SGHRS and CDR2 YFSETQ. The CDR3 sequence is CARNSGWRPTGELFF. For the CDR3, the DNA is TGCGCCAGGAACTCGGGTTGGAGACCTACCGGGGAGCTGTTTTTT.

The gene calls are TRBV28 and TRBJ1-2; 8 bases match TRBD1. Trimming removed 6 bases from V and 8 bases from J; junction bases left unmatched: 8. The CDR3 is 13 amino acids. Germline lookup yields CDR1 MDHEN and CDR2 SYDVKM. The CDR3 protein is CASRLDRARGYTF. CDR3 in DNA: TGTGCCAGCAGGTTGGACAGGGCGAGGGGCTACACCTTC.

This clonotype was seen only a few times. This chain links TRBV12-3 or TRBV12-4 with TRBJ1-5; 8 bases are a match to TRBD1. This CDR3 contains 13 residues. J was trimmed by 6 bases and V by 7 bases; bases with no gene match: 5. The CDR3 protein is CASNQGAGQPQHF. DNA of the CDR3: TGTGCCAGCAACCAGGGGGCAGGTCAGCCCCAGCATTTT.

This clonotype has just a few counts. The genes are TRBV12-3 or TRBV12-4 and TRBJ2-4; D gene ambiguous. The CDR3 has 13 residues. Between the trimmed V and J ends, which lost 4 bases and 2 bases, there was a span of 6 bases. Here the CDR3 DNA reads TGTGCCAGCAGTTCCGTGACCAAAAACATTCAGTACTTC. Protein: CASSSVTKNIQYF.

In this sample, this clonotype turned up once. V gene TRBV6-6 combines with J gene TRBJ2-7, with unresolved D. Germline V lookup: CDR1 MNHNY, CDR2 SVGAGI (reference sequence). With 0 bases removed from V and 3 bases from J, the gap between germline ends came to 9 bases. CDR3 length: 14 residues. CDR3: CASSYSRKSYEQYF. The CDR3 DNA sequence: TGTGCCAGCAGTTACTCGAGGAAGAGCTACGAGCAGTACTTC.

As concerns this clonotype: The CDR3 ends on some other residue instead of the conserved phenylalanine or tryptophan, so this is likely a read error. The rearrangement links TRBV5-1 to TRBJ2-7, with 11 bases lining up with TRBD2. CDR1 and CDR2 (germline): SGHRS, YFSETQ. The length of the CDR3 is 15 residues. Trimming removed 4 bases from V and 2 bases from J; junction bases left unmatched: 5. CDR3 in amino acids: CASSAGTSGTYEQYL. CDR3 DNA sequence: TGCGCCAGCAGCGCCGGGACTAGCGGAACCTACGAGCAGTACTTA.

This clonotype was detected only once. V usage is TRBV20-1 and J usage is TRBJ2-5; 10 nucleotides agree with TRBD2. The CDR3 has 15 amino acids. Germline V gene data show CDR1 as DFQATT and CDR2 as SNEGSKA (reference sequence). The V and J ends lost 1 base and 2 bases, in that order; junction bases with no gene match: 4. DNA for the CDR3: TGCAGTGCTAGAGGTCCAGCGGGGGGGCAAGAGACCCAGTACTTC. It encodes CSARGPAGGQETQYF.

This chain uses TRBV5-1 with TRBJ2-7; 16 positions match TRBD2. Germline V lookup: CDR1 SGHRS, CDR2 YFSETQ. This CDR3 has 18 amino acids. V gave up 4 bases and J gave up 2 bases; unmatched junction bases: 9. The CDR3 reads CASSPDRGLAGGTYEQYF. CDR3 in DNA: TGCGCCAGCAGCCCAGACAGGGGACTAGCGGGAGGGACCTACGAGCAGTACTTC.

The chain links TRBV28 to TRBJ1-2; D might be TRBD1 (6 bases). Germline V gene data show CDR1 as MDHEN and CDR2 as SYDVKM. Trimming cost V 6 bases and J 8 bases, with 28 bases left between them. There are 17 residues in the CDR3. The CDR3 DNA reads TGTGCCAGCAGCCCGGGGGACATTGGACTCTTATTGGGAGGCTACACCTTC. Its protein is CASSPGDIGLLLGGYTF.

This sequence joins TRBV19 and TRBJ1-5, with no clear D. V lost 5 bases and J lost 6, with 11 bases in between. This CDR3 has 13 residues. Germline CDR1 reads LNHDA; CDR2 reads SQIVND (reference sequence). The CDR3 here is CASSGDLFQPQHF. CDR3 DNA: TGTGCCAGTAGTGGGGATTTGTTTCAGCCCCAGCATTTT.